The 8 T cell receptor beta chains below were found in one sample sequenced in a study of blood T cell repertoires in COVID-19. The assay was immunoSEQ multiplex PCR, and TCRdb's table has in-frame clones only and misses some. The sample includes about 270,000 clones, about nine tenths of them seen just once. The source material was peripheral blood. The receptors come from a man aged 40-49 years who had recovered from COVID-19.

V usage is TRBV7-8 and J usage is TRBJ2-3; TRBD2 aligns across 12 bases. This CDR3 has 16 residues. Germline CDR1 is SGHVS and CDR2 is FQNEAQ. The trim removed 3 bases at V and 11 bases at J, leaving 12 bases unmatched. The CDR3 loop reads CASSLQGTSGPRKQYF. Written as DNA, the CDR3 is TGTGCCAGCAGCTTGCAGGGGACTAGCGGGCCGAGGAAGCAGTATTTT.

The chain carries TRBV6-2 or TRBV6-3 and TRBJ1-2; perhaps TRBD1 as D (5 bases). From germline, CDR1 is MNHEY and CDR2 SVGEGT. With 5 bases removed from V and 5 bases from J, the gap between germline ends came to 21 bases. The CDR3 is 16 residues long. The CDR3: CASSPSGGVLWYGYTF. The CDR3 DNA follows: TGTGCCAGCAGTCCATCAGGAGGGGTCTTATGGTATGGCTACACCTTC.

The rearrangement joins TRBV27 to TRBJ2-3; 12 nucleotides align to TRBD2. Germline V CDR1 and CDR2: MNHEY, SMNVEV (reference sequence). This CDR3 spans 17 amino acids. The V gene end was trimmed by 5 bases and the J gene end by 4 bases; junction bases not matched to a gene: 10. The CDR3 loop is CASSPQLAGGPPDTQYF. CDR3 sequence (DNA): TGTGCCAGCAGTCCCCAACTAGCGGGGGGCCCCCCAGATACGCAGTATTTT.

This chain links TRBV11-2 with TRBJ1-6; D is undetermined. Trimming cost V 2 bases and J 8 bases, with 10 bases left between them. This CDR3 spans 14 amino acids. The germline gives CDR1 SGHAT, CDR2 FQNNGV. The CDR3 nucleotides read TGTGCCAGCAGCTTATTACAGACCTATTCACCCCTCCACTTT. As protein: CASSLLQTYSPLHF.

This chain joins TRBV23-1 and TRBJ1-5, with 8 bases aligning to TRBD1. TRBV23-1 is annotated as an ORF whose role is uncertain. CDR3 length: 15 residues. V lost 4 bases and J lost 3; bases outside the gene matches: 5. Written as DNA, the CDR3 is TGCGCCAGCAGTCTTCAGGGGGCCCCCAATCAGCCCCAGCATTTT. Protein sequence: CASSLQGAPNQPQHF.

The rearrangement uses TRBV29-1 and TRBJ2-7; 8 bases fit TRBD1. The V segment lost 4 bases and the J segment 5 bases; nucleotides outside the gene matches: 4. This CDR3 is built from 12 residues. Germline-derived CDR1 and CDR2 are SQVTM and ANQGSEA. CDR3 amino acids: CSVARGLDEQYF. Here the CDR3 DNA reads TGCAGCGTTGCCAGGGGGCTGGACGAGCAGTACTTC.

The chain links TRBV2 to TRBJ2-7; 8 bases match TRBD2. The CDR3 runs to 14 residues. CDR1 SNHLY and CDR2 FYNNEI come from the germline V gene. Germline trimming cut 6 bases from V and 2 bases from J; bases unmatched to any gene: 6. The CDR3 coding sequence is TGTGCCAGCAGCGGGCGGGGGGCCACCTACGAGCAGTACTTC. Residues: CASSGRGATYEQYF.

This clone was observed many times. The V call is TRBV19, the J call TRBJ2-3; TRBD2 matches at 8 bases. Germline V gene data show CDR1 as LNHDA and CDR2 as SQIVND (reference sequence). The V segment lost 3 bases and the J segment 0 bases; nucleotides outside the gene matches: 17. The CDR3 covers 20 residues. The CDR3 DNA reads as TGTGCCAGTAGTATGAAGTCTTCTGGTCGGGCGGGGGGAAGCACAGATACGCAGTATTTT. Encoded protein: CASSMKSSGRAGGSTDTQYF.